This TCR beta chain was captured in a study of T cells after yellow fever vaccination. Notes on the study in general: Boosting was followed by the reappearance of most primary-vaccination clones (approximately 97% CD4, 85% to 90% CD8).

CDR3 size: 13 residues. Germline CDR1 reads SGHTA; CDR2 reads FQGNSA. Trimming cost V 5 bases and J 4 bases, with 11 bases left between them. To note about this clonotype: Its antigen remains unknown.

Each CDR3 protein is one row after TCRdb ran MiXCR on the 5' RACE reads. The sample shows 400,000 to 650,000 distinct CDR3 sequences, 20% to 25% of them seen only once. This specimen consisted of PBMCs, obtained roughly 20 days after the first yellow fever vaccination. This TCR was recovered from a man between 18 and 29 years old who received the YFV17D yellow fever vaccine. The chain is built from TRBV7-2 and TRBJ2-5; D gene uncertain. CDR3: CASSTGPLETQYF. The CDR3 DNA is TGTGCCAGCAGCACGGGCCCCCTAGAGACCCAGTACTTC.